The T cell receptor beta chain under discussion was sequenced for a study of blood T cell repertoires in COVID-19. The wider study: PBMCs, B-cell-depleted T cells, or T cells provided the cDNA or gDNA that made up the material.

Seattle's cohort entered during active infection and was followed longitudinally. The CDR3 is made up of 17 amino acids. J gave up 4 bases and V 4 bases, and 8 bases lay outside the gene matches. Looked up from germline, CDR1 is LNHDA and CDR2 is SQIVND (reference sequence). Authors' methods: By means of reference gene primer amplification, nucleated cell counts were estimated. The assay was immunoSEQ multiplex PCR, and TCRdb's table has in-frame clones only and misses some. D and trimming were read from the DNA, whereas the V and J calls and clone size are those reported in that table. The sample includes a few hundred thousand clones, about 80% of them seen just once.

Source material: peripheral blood. The chain links TRBV19 to TRBJ2-1, with 12 bases identical to TRBD2. This sequence was found in an older person with COVID-19, enrolled during active disease. CDR3 protein: CASSTLAGGLSYNEQFF. Written as DNA, the CDR3 is TGTGCCAGTAGTACACTAGCGGGGGGTCTTTCATACAATGAGCAGTTCTTC.